The present entry profiles one TCR beta chain with its context. Its recognized antigen is unknown. There are no base qualities to consult, and no much larger clone falls within one base. The cohort was made up of 666 healthy bone marrow donors. At the time of sampling, all cohort members were nominally healthy, though unrecorded immune exposures were likely present. The donor tested CMV seronegative and was one of the 352 seronegative cohort members. Every donor gave a peripheral blood sample, and the peripheral blood mononuclear cells from that sample were used for TCR beta sequencing. The Qiagen DNeasy Blood Extraction Kit was used to extract genomic DNA from the blood cell samples. The library came from the immunoSEQ multiplex PCR assay. The multiplex PCR relied on a mix of 60 forward primers for TCR Vbeta segments and 13 reverse primers for TCR Jbeta segments. A multiplex PCR assay on genomic DNA amplified the CDR3 region of rearranged TCR beta genes. On the Illumina HiSeq System, the amplified TCR beta libraries were sequenced as 87-base-pair reads. As for the authors' bioinformatics: In a later analysis, 70 million to 95 million unique TCR beta chains were counted across the roughly 670 repertoires, and about 9.9 million of these chains were shared by at least two donors. Raw reads were error-corrected and collapsed into unique sequences by a nearest-neighbor algorithm in which closely related sequences were merged to remove PCR and sequencing errors. Alignment of CDR3 sequences to IMGT reference sequences was used to assign V, D and J gene segments. Each retained sequence needed at least a six-nucleotide match to both a V gene segment and a J gene segment. A rearrangement was called productive if the CDR3 had no stop codons and remained in frame with V and J, and every other rearrangement was called non-productive. CDR3 was defined according to IMGT convention as the region running from the second conserved V-encoded cysteine to the conserved J-encoded phenylalanine. The earlier analysis of fewer than 750 of the donors excluded sequences that lacked an unambiguous match to a single V gene segment. In an earlier analysis of approximately 590 of the donors, V segments were called functional above 56.7% productive rearrangements and were called segregating when the between-donor standard deviation exceeded 5%. A statistical classification framework was developed to diagnose cytomegalovirus status using the catalog of TCR beta chain sequences. In a later analysis, V and J genes were assigned by comparing TCR nucleotide sequences against IMGT/GENE-DB human TR gene sequences. A later analysis assigned CDR3 sequences and most-parsimonious VDJ recombination scenarios with the TCRdist pipeline. A later analysis defined each TCR beta chain by its CDR3 amino acid sequence plus V-gene family, and excluded reads lacking a unique V-gene family. To address suspected cross-contamination and a sequencing artifact, a later analysis removed 450 to 700 highly shared, low-generation-probability nucleotide sequences. A later analysis calculated a clonal expansion index for each public chain from normalized within-repertoire ranks of inferred template counts. Generation probabilities in a later analysis came from a VDJ recombination model fitted to out-of-frame rearrangements, and those results were checked against IGoR. A later analysis scored TCR-TCR, TCR-HLA and TCR-CMV co-occurrence with hypergeometric tests, applying a repertoire-size bias correction to TCR pairs. A later analysis estimated false discovery rates by permuting HLA or CMV assignments 20 times. In a later analysis, co-occurring TCRs were grouped using DBSCAN, with TCRdist sequence similarity added in when clustering inside HLA-allele-positive subsets. Co-occurrence clustering excluded repertoires with fewer than 30,000 or more than 120,000 public chains, plus five with anomalous nucleotide sharing. TCRdb holds this immuneACCESS table with in-frame rearrangements only. Some clones are missing; in checked studies, unresolved V genes explain under half, and the rest has no known cause. That table gives V, J and clone size, and the DNA gave D and trimming. Counted in this sample were about 220,000 clones; 65% to 75% of them appeared once. In total, the top ten clones hold under 2% of the sample.

As encoded in the germline V gene, CDR1 is ENHRY while CDR2 is SYGVKD. From its cysteine to its phenylalanine, the CDR3 spans 17 amino acids. Here the CDR3 DNA is all that survives: 51 bases in frame from base 1. Relative to germline, V is missing 2 bases and J is missing 4 bases, with 8 bases of the junction outside any gene match. These data come from a study of cytomegalovirus exposure and HLA in healthy donors (dated by TCRdb to 2015 to 2018). As for the study more broadly: According to an earlier analysis of 587 of the donors, about 179 million T cells yielded 117 million unique TCR beta sequences and about 280 Gb of sequence data. The genetic ancestry cluster associated with self-reported Caucasian donors included around 76% of the roughly 360 genotyped donors. The study used immunosequencing to profile the T cell repertoires of 670 or so subjects and linked those repertoires to cytomegalovirus serostatus. The study combined high-throughput TCR immunosequencing, statistical association of individual TCRs with disease status, and machine learning to predict cytomegalovirus infection status. HLA typing covered class I and class II loci at four-digit resolution. Typing coverage varied by locus: roughly 620-630 donors for A, B, C, DRB1 and DQB1; roughly 520 for DQA1; approximately 610 for DPA1; about 450 for DPB1. On average, roughly 250,000 unique TCR beta nucleotide sequences were sequenced per donor among 300 to 500 genotyped donors of the cohort, with roughly 19% of those sequences being non-productive. Donor age, sex, ethnicity and CMV serostatus were compiled alongside the repertoire data. The study aimed to test whether signatures of past pathogen exposure could be identified by cataloging public T cell receptors. Every discovery cohort repertoire had been produced on one sequencing platform. In an earlier analysis of 587 of the donors, high-throughput TCR beta sequencing was used to judge whether each TCR beta V gene segment behaved as functional or pseudogenic. In a later genetic analysis, genome-wide SNP genotypes for about 60% of the 666 donors were used, and that subset was treated as a discovery cohort. In a later analysis, previously published TCR beta repertoires from 670 or so donors were re-analyzed and high-resolution HLA genotyping was added so that TCR occurrence patterns could be studied. Rather than drawing on any new phenotypic data, the later analysis identified candidate immune exposures from TCR beta sequences and the way those sequences occurred across donors. Because of strong linkage in the cohort, four or five DR-DQ haplotypes were treated as single units for association and clustering. An early release covering 550 to 700 HLA-typed donors comprised roughly 300 gigabases of sequencing data and about 90 million unique TCR sequences. Besides the first cohort of around 700 subjects, a separate validation cohort made up of 95 to 150 different subjects was used. Study-wide findings and limitations: In a later genetic analysis, a missense DCLRE1C variant was associated with V-gene and J-gene trimming of TCR beta chains, and the association was replicated in an independent cohort. According to a later analysis, TCR association rates differed among HLA loci, with DRB1 alleles showing the most associated TCRs and HLA-C alleles showing the fewest. Across donors, most TCR sequences were observed very rarely, whereas some public TCRs were present in many individuals. Most CMV-associated TCR beta chains appeared to be HLA-restricted in a later analysis, and the HLA associations seemed to be driven largely by CMV exposure. A total of 150 to 200 TCR beta chains were listed by the study as associated with cytomegalovirus. Roughly uniform sequencing depth across donors was assumed in presence/absence analyses, although this assumption may not hold. A later analysis reported that several top co-occurrence clusters appeared linked to parvovirus B19, influenza, CMV and Epstein-Barr virus. A later analysis associated 17,000 or so TCR beta sequences with specific HLA alleles at a false discovery rate of 0.05. Because some donors lacked HLA typing at each locus, the association tests relied only on the typed subset. An earlier analysis of 587 of the donors showed that most TCR beta V segments appeared in productive rearrangements either about 90% or about 30% of the time, which broadly matched IMGT annotations. According to a later genetic analysis, donors in an Asian-associated ancestry cluster had fewer N-insertions in productive TCRs than the roughly 670-donor mean. When HLA alleles, especially DR and DQ, strongly co-occurred, TCR associations were difficult to assign to individual alleles. Linkage disequilibrium might explain the correlated functional status among segregating V segments, but an unknown experimental factor could not be excluded. In vitro tests confirmed that three of the cytomegalovirus-associated TCR beta chains recognize cytomegalovirus antigens. Because counts were too low, 15 or so rarely observed V segments, including chromosome 9 orphons, were excluded from the earlier analysis of roughly 580 of the donors. A further reported finding was that TCR beta sequences accurately predicted the HLA-A and HLA-B alleles for most subjects in the first cohort. It was suggested by the authors that the approach could potentially be generalized to other disease states and immunological phenotypes. In a later analysis, HLA-associated TCR beta chains were found to be more clonally expanded and to have lower generation probabilities than equally common non-associated chains. The sequencing pipeline was judged likely to have produced a cluster of highly shared sequence variants as a technical artifact. The only immune exposure information available for the cohort was CMV serostatus. Because the 87-base-pair reads could not distinguish some IMGT-functional V segments, including TRBV6-2 and TRBV6-3, those segments were excluded. In this cohort, only TCR beta chains were sequenced, and detectable features were limited by the absence of alpha or paired-chain data. The classifier was reported to diagnose cytomegalovirus status with high specificity and sensitivity in both the original cohort and the validation cohort.

This clonotype was obtained from a woman aged 25 to 39 in good health and CMV-seronegative. The chain is encoded by TRBV10-3 joined to TRBJ1-3; a stretch of 10 junction bases matches TRBD1. The sequenced sample consisted of PBMCs. The CDR3 corresponds to CAISETGTGEIGNTIYF. The bases are TGTGCCATCAGTGAGACCGGGACAGGGGAGATCGGAAACACCATATATTTT.